The present T cell receptor beta chain was sequenced within a study of immune cell composition in non-small cell lung cancer. The assay was immunoSEQ multiplex PCR, and TCRdb's table has in-frame clones only and misses some. The repertoire holds about 4,800 clones, with roughly four fifths as singletons. CDR1 and CDR2 (germline): SGHAT, FQNNGV. This CDR3 contains 12 residues. Trimming left V 5 bases short and J 11 bases short, with 16 bases between. DNA was extracted from unsorted cell suspensions stored frozen. The chain has TRBV11-2 and TRBJ2-7; D not resolved. Specimen: lung tumor tissue. The TCR sequence derives from a human donor with non-small cell lung cancer. The CDR3 sequence: CASSPYLLMEYF. The CDR3 nucleotides read TGTGCCAGCAGCCCCTACCTCTTGATGGAGTACTTC.